This TCR beta chain was sequenced for a study of cytomegalovirus exposure and HLA in healthy donors. Germline V lookup: CDR1 SGHNT, CDR2 YYREEE (reference sequence). This CDR3 comprises 15 residues. V lost 4 bases to trimming and J lost 5 bases, with 15 bases between them. As to this clone: Antigen specificity is unknown.

Study results and limitations: Another analysis was done later, and it associated 16,951 TCR beta sequences with HLA alleles at 0.05 false discovery rate. There were approximately 150 TCR beta chains listed as cytomegalovirus-associated.

Amplification used 60 Vbeta primers and 13 Jbeta primers. Profiled with immunoSEQ multiplex PCR; TCRdb holds only in-frame clones, not every one. This table has under 90,000 clones, around three quarters appearing once. The chain has TRBV5-4 and TRBJ2-2; D is perhaps TRBD2 (5 bases). The TCR was taken from a woman between 40 and 50 years old in good health and CMV-seronegative. The material sequenced was PBMCs. In DNA, the CDR3 is TGTGCCAGCAGCCCTGGTGAGGGCCTGACCGGGGAGCTGTTTTTT. It translates to CASSPGEGLTGELFF.